This note documents a single T cell receptor (beta chain) sequence. Its specificity is not known. Here immunoSEQ multiplex PCR was the method, and the copy in TCRdb shows in-frame clones only, minus some. Of about 100,000 clones in the sample, roughly four fifths were seen once. The CDR3 is 14 amino acids. Germline CDR1 is MNHNS and CDR2 is SASEGT. Trimming pared 6 bases from V and 3 bases from J, leaving 11 bases between. This sample stems from a study of radiotherapy plus CTLA-4 blockade in lung cancer. Study-level points and caveats: With interferon-beta, early dynamics of blood T cell clones were reported to best predict response.

The sequence was collected from a human donor with non-small cell lung cancer who had stable disease on radiotherapy plus ipilimumab. Specimen: peripheral blood, collected from a patient treated with radiotherapy plus ipilimumab. The rearrangement joins TRBV6-1 to TRBJ2-2; possibly TRBD2 for D (7 bases). CDR3 coding DNA: TGTGCCAGCAGGGGGGAGGGGGACACCGGGGAGCTGTTTTTT. Translation gives CASRGEGDTGELFF.